The 8 T cell receptor beta chains below come from one sample, sequenced in a study of PD-1 blockade in classical Hodgkin lymphoma. Repertoires were generated with immunoSEQ multiplex PCR, while TCRdb's copy carries only in-frame clones and drops some. The sample yields tens of thousands of clones, less than 85% seen once. Every patient experienced relapse after autologous stem cell transplantation, and brentuximab vedotin exposure varied. Sequenced here: peripheral blood mononuclear cells (PBMCs), sampled before the second cycle of nivolumab. Receptor source: a human donor with classical Hodgkin lymphoma.

The chain is built from TRBV28 and TRBJ2-2; no definite D call. Germline V gives CDR1 MDHEN, CDR2 SYDVKM. CDR3 length: 19 amino acids. With 2 bases removed from V and 0 bases from J, the gap between germline ends came to 19 bases. The CDR3 region has the DNA TGTGCCAGCAGTTTACCGGTGGTCTGGACCGCAGCGAACACCGGGGAGCTGTTTTTT. Its translation: CASSLPVVWTAANTGELFF.

The V gene is TRBV2, the J gene TRBJ1-6, with TRBD1 identical over 10 bases. CDR1 and CDR2 from the germline V gene are SNHLY and FYNNEI. Unmatched junction bases numbered 7, after V lost 6 bases and J lost 8 bases. CDR3 length: 15 residues. This CDR3 reads CASSEGQGIYSPLHF. The CDR3 nucleotides are TGTGCCAGCAGCGAGGGACAGGGGATTTATTCACCCCTCCACTTT.

The chain combines TRBV7-2 with TRBJ1-2; D may be TRBD1 (5 bases). The CDR3 is 16 amino acids. V gave up 5 bases and J gave up 6 bases, with 22 bases separating them. Germline V gene data show CDR1 as SGHTA and CDR2 as FQGNSA. CDR3 protein: CASSGRAGLGLDGYTF. The CDR3 region has the DNA TGTGCCAGCAGCGGGAGGGCAGGGTTGGGGCTGGATGGCTACACCTTC.

The chain links TRBV27 to TRBJ2-2; weak D call: TRBD2 (5 bases). Germline CDR1 is MNHEY and CDR2 is SMNVEV (reference sequence). This CDR3 contains 15 residues. V dropped 2 bases and J dropped 1 base, with 8 bases sitting between them. The CDR3 DNA is TGTGCCAGCAGTTTAAGAGGACTGAACACCGGGGAGCTGTTTTTT. It translates to CASSLRGLNTGELFF.

The gene calls are TRBV4-3 and TRBJ1-3; TRBD1 agrees at 8 bases. Germline-derived CDR1 and CDR2 are LGHNA and YSLEER. The CDR3 length is 15 residues. V lost 4 bases to trimming and J lost 3 bases; unmatched junction nucleotides: 5. The CDR3 DNA reads TGCGCCAGCAGCCCTCAGGGGGCCGGTGGAAACACCATATATTTT. Translating gives CASSPQGAGGNTIYF.

V usage is TRBV7-8 and J usage is TRBJ2-7; no firm D call. Germline lookup yields CDR1 SGHVS and CDR2 FQNEAQ. This CDR3 has 13 amino acids. V lost 0 bases and J lost 3, with 6 bases in between. As DNA, the CDR3 is TGTGCCAGCAGCTTAGCGTGGGGCTACGAGCAGTACTTC. Its translation is CASSLAWGYEQYF.

The chain uses TRBV4-1 and TRBJ1-1; weak D call: TRBD1 (5 bases). Per germline, CDR1 MGHRA and CDR2 YSYEKL. V was pared by 0 bases and J by 1 base, with 12 bases between. The CDR3 covers 16 residues. CDR3 amino acids: CASSQDLRGENTEAFF. CDR3 DNA sequence: TGCGCCAGCAGCCAAGATCTCCGGGGCGAGAACACTGAAGCTTTCTTT.

The chain employs TRBV18 and TRBJ1-3; D gene unclear. The CDR3 runs 15 residues. The V gene lost 3 bases and the J gene lost 0 bases, with 9 bases spanning the gap. Germline V CDR1 and CDR2: KGHSH, LQKENI. CDR3 nucleotides: TGTGCCAGCTCACCCGTTTCGTCCTCTGGAAACACCATATATTTT. Encoded protein: CASSPVSSSGNTIYF.